These T cell receptor beta chains were read from a single sample in a study of response to subunit inactivated influenza vaccine. TCRdb used MiXCR to reprocess the RT-PCR reads, holding one entry per CDR3 protein. The table records 450,000 to 600,000 distinct CDR3 sequences, about 15% of them present only once. Sequencing used CD4+ T cells sorted from PBMCs, obtained less than 30 months after vaccination. The source of these receptors is a man aged 45 to 70 who received an inactivated influenza vaccine. CDR3s include the opening cysteine and the closing phenylalanine or tryptophan. A D gene is named only where the DNA matches it firmly. Only part of the rows carry a size: once, few, many, or a class if the clone is expanded.

TRBV5-1	.	many	TRBJ2-5	TGCGCCAGCAGCTTAAAGACAGGCCAAGAGACCCAGTACTTC	CASSLKTGQETQYF
TRBV12-3/TRBV12-4	.	few	TRBJ1-1	TGTGCCAGCCGGCGGAAGGGGCGCGGAGAAGCTTTCTTT	CASRRKGRGEAFF
TRBV5-1	TRBD1	few	TRBJ2-5	TGCGCCAGCAGCAGAGCCGGGACAGGGGAAGAGACCCAGTACTTC	CASSRAGTGEETQYF
TRBV10-3	TRBD2	.	TRBJ2-3	TGTGCCATCAGCCCGGGACTAGCGGGATCCGGAGATACGCAGTATTTT	CAISPGLAGSGDTQYF
TRBV4-2	TRBD1	few	TRBJ2-1	TGTGCCAGCAGCCAACTATACGGAACAGGGGACAATGAGCAGTTCTTC	CASSQLYGTGDNEQFF
TRBV7-2	.	.	TRBJ2-4	TGTGCCAGCAGCTTAGGTCCGGGGGCGTCGTCAAACATTCAGTACTTC	CASSLGPGASSNIQYF
TRBV6-5	TRBD2	many	TRBJ2-5	TGTGCCAGCAGTTGGCTAGCGGCGCAAGAGACCCAGTACTTC	CASSWLAAQETQYF
TRBV18	.	.	TRBJ1-1	TGTGCCAGCCGCCCCGGGGCGCAGGACACTGAAGCTTTCTTT	CASRPGAQDTEAFF
TRBV23-1	.	.	TRBJ2-1	TGCGCCAGCAGTCAATCCAACCATGAGCAGTTCTTC	CASSQSNHEQFF
TRBV12-3/TRBV12-4	TRBD2	.	TRBJ2-5	TGTGCCAGCAGTTATGTCGCTAGCGGGAGAATAGAGACCCAGTACTTC	CASSYVASGRIETQYF
TRBV4-3	TRBD1	few	TRBJ1-2	TGCGCCAGCAGCCAAACTCGACAGGGTCGACAGGGTGACCTAACCACCTTC	CASSQTRQGRQGDLTTF
TRBV5-1	.	many	TRBJ2-3	TGCGCCAGCAGCTTGGTAACGGTGGATACGCAGTATTTT	CASSLVTVDTQYF
TRBV7-2	.	.	TRBJ1-1	TGTGCCAGCAGGATCCCTGGGGGCGTTGAAGCTTTCTTT	CASRIPGGVEAFF
TRBV10-3	TRBD1	.	TRBJ2-1	TGTGCCATCTCTGTTCAGGGGGACAATGAGCAGTTCTTC	CAISVQGDNEQFF
TRBV27	TRBD1	.	TRBJ1-5	TGTGCCAGCAGTTTATCCAGGGGGTTCAATCAGCCCCAGCATTTT	CASSLSRGFNQPQHF
TRBV4-1	.	many	TRBJ2-3	TGCGCCAGCAGCCAAAGGCTTCCAGATACGCAGTATTTT	CASSQRLPDTQYF
TRBV4-1	TRBD1	.	TRBJ2-7	TGCGCCAGCAGCCCTCAAATTATCGGGACAGGGAGCTCCTACGAGCAGTACTTC	CASSPQIIGTGSSYEQYF
TRBV6-2/TRBV6-3	.	.	TRBJ2-3	TGTGCCAGCACTTACATTCGGGCGGCAAGCACAGATACGCAGTATTTT	CASTYIRAASTDTQYF
TRBV7-9	.	few	TRBJ2-4	TGTGCCAGCAGCTCCCCGGTGGCCAAAAACATTCAGTACTTC	CASSSPVAKNIQYF
TRBV3-1	TRBD1	.	TRBJ2-3	TGTGCCAGCAGCCAGCAGGGGGCAAATACGCAGTATTTT	CASSQQGANTQYF